The T cell receptor beta chain under discussion was sequenced for a study of blood T cell repertoires in COVID-19. Background on the study: Sites across the United States, Italy and Spain contributed samples from acute and convalescent COVID-19.

Source study methods: Cell counts per sample came from amplifying reference gene primers. Profiling relied on immunoSEQ multiplex PCR, and the TCRdb table lists in-frame clones only, not all of them. The DNA gave D and trimming, while V, J and clone size come from that table. The sample lists 350,000 to 400,000 clones; less than 90% were seen once. This receptor was taken from a woman in her thirties who had recovered from COVID-19. Specimen: PBMCs or T cells enriched from blood (not recorded which).

Here the CDR3 reads CASSPSVSYNSPLHF. For the CDR3, the DNA is TGTGCCAGCAGCCCCTCGGTCTCCTATAATTCACCCCTCCACTTT. The chain combines TRBV3-1 (or the pseudogene TRBV3-2) with TRBJ1-6; D is undetermined. The germline gives CDR1 LGHDT, CDR2 YNNKEL (reference sequence). There are 15 residues in the CDR3. The V end was cut by 4 bases, the J end by 0 bases, with 7 bases between.